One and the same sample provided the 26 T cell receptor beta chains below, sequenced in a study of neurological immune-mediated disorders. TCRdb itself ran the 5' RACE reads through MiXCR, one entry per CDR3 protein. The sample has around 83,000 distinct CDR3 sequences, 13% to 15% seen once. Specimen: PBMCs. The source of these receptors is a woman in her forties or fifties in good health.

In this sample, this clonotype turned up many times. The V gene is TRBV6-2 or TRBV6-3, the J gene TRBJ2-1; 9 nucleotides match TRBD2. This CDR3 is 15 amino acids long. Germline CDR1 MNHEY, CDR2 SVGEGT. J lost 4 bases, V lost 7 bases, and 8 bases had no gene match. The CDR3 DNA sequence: TGTGCCAGCACTTTAAGCCTAGCGGGGTACAATGAGCAGTTCTTC. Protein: CASTLSLAGYNEQFF.

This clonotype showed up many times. DNA of the CDR3: TGCGCCAGCAGCTCCGGGACAGGGTGGGAGGGCGAGCAGTACTTC. Translated, it gives CASSSGTGWEGEQYF. The chain has TRBV5-1 and TRBJ2-7; 9 positions agree with TRBD1. V dropped 3 bases and J dropped 6; count of bases not matched to a gene: 10. This CDR3 comprises 15 residues. Germline CDR1 SGHRS, CDR2 YFSETQ.

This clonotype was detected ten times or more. The CDR3 protein is CASSREGGNQPQHF. CDR3 DNA sequence: TGCGCCAGCAGCAGAGAAGGGGGGAATCAGCCCCAGCATTTT. The J gene is TRBJ1-5, the V gene TRBV5-1, with D tentatively TRBD1 (6 bases). The CDR3 has 14 amino acids. Trimming removed 4 bases from V and 4 bases from J, with 12 bases in between. CDR1 and CDR2 (germline): SGHRS, YFSETQ.

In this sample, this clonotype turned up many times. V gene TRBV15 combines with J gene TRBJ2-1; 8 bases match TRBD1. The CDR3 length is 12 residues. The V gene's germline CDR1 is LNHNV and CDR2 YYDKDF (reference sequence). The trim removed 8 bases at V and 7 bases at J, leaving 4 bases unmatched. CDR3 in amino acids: CATWDRLNEQFF. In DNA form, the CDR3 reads TGTGCCACCTGGGACAGGTTGAATGAGCAGTTCTTC. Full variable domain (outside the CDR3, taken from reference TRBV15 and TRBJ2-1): DAMVIQNPRYQVTQFGKPVTLSCSQTLNHNVMYWYQQKSSQAPKLLFHYYDKDFNNEADTPDNFQSRRPNTSFCFLDIRSPGLGDTAMYLCATWDRLNEQFFGPGTRLTVL.

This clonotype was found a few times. The CDR3 DNA reads as TGTGCCAGCAGCCGGGACAGCGGTAGGGAAGAGACCCAGTACTTC. As protein: CASSRDSGREETQYF. The rearrangement uses TRBV14 and TRBJ2-5; 7 bases fit TRBD1. Germline V gene data show CDR1 as SGHDN and CDR2 as FVKESK. The CDR3 has 15 amino acids. V trimming: 4 bases; J trimming: 3 bases; junction bases outside the gene matches: 8.

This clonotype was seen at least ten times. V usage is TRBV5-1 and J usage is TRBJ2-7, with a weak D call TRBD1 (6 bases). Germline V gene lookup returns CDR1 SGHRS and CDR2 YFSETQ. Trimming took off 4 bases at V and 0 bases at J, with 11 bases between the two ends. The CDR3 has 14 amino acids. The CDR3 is CASSEGDRSYEQYF. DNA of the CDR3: TGCGCCAGCAGCGAGGGGGACCGCTCCTACGAGCAGTACTTC.

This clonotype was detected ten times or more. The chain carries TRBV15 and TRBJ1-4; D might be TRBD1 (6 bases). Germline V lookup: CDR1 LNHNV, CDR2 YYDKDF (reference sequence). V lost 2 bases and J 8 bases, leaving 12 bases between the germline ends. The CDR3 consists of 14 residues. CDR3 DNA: TGTGCCACCAGCAGAAACAGGGATCGGGAAAAACTGTTTTTT. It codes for CATSRNRDREKLFF.

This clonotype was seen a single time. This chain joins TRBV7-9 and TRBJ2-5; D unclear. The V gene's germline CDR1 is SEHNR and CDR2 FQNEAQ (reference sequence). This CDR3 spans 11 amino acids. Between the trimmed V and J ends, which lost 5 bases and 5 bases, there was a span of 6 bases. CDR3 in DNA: TGTGCCAGCAGCCCCTCGGAGACCCAGTACTTC. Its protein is CASSPSETQYF.

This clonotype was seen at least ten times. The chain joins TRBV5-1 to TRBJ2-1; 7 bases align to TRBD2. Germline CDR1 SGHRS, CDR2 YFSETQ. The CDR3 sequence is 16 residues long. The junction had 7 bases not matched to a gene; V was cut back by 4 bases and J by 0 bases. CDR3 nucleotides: TGCGCCAGCAGCACCCTAGCGGTGAGCTCCTACAATGAGCAGTTCTTC. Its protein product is CASSTLAVSSYNEQFF.

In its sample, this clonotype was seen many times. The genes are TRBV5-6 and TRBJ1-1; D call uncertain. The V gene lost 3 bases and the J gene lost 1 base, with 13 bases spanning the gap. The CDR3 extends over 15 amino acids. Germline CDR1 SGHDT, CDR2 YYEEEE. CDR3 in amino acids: CASSSTPQGNTEAFF. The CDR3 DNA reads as TGTGCCAGCAGCTCGACGCCCCAAGGGAACACTGAAGCTTTCTTT.

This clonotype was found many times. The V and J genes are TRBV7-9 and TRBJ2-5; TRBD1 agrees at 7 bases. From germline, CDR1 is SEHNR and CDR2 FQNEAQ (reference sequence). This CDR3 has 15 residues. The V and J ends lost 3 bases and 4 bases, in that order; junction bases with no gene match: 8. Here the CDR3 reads CASSLNLGQAETQYF. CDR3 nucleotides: TGTGCCAGCAGCTTGAATCTAGGACAGGCAGAGACCCAGTACTTC.

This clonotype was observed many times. The CDR3: CSVEDRAETRDPQDDSPLHF. In nucleotides, the CDR3 is TGCAGCGTTGAAGATCGAGCCGAAACGAGGGACCCACAGGATGATTCACCCCTCCACTTT. V is TRBV29-1 and J is TRBJ1-6, with D possibly matching TRBD1 (5 bases). CDR1 and CDR2 from the germline V gene are SQVTM and ANQGSEA. The CDR3 totals 20 residues. Trimming removed 0 bases from V and 8 bases from J, with 29 bases in between.

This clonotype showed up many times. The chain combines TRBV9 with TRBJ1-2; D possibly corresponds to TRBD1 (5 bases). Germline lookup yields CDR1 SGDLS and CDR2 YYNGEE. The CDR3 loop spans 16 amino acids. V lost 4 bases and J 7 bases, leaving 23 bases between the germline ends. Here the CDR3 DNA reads TGTGCCAGCAGCCCGGGAACAGGACGGCTGGGAGGTGGCTACACCTTC. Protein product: CASSPGTGRLGGGYTF. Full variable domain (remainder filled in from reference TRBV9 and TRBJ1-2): DSGVTQTPKHLITATGQRVTLRCSPRSGDLSVYWYQQSLDQGLQFLIQYYNGEERAKGNILERFSAQQFPDLHSELNLSSLELGDSALYFCASSPGTGRLGGGYTFGSGTRLTVV.

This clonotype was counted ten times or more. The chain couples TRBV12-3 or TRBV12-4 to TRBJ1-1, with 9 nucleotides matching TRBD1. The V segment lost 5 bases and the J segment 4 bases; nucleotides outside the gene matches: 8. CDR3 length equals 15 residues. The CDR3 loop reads CASSQQGARGTEAFF. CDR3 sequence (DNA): TGTGCCAGCAGTCAACAGGGGGCTCGGGGCACTGAAGCTTTCTTT.

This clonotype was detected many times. CDR3 sequence: CASSWTQGNYGYTF. CDR3 DNA sequence: TGCGCCAGCAGCTGGACACAGGGGAACTATGGCTACACCTTC. The gene calls are TRBV5-1 and TRBJ1-2; 7 bases map to TRBD1. CDR1 and CDR2 (germline): SGHRS, YFSETQ. This CDR3 contains 14 residues. V gave up 3 bases and J gave up 2 bases; unmatched junction bases: 4.

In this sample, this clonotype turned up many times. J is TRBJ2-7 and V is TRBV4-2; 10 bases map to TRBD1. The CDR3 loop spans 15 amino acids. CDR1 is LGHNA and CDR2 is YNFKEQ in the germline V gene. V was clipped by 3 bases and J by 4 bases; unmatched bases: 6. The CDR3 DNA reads TGTGCCAGCAGCCATCGCGGGACAGGGGATTACGAGCAGTACTTC. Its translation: CASSHRGTGDYEQYF.

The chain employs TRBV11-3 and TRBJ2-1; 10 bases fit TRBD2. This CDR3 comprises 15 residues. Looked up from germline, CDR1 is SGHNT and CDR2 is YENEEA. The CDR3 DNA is TGTGTCAACAGAAAGCGGGAGGGTACCTACAATGAGCAGTTCTTC. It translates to CVNRKREGTYNEQFF.

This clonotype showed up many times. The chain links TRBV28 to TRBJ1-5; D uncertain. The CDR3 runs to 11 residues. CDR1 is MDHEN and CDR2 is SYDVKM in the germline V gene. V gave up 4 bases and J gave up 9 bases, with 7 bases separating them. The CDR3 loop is CASSSTRPQHF. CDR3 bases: TGTGCCAGCAGTTCTACCCGGCCCCAGCATTTT.

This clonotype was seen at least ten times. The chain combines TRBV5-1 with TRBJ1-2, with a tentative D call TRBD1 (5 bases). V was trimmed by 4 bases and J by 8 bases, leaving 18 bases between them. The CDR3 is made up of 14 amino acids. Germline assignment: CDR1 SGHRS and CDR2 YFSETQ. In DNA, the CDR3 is TGCGCCAGCAGCATCGTTGACAGCTCCGTGGGCTACACCTTC. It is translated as CASSIVDSSVGYTF.

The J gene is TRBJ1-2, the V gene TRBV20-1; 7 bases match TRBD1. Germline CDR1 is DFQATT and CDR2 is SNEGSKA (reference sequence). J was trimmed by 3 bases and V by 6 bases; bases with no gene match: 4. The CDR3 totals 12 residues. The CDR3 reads CSATGTDYGYTF. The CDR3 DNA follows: TGCAGTGCGACCGGGACAGACTATGGCTACACCTTC.

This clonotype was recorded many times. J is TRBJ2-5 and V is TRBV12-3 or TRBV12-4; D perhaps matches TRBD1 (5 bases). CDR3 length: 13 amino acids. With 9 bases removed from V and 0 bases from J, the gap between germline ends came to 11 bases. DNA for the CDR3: TGTGCCAGTTCGTTCAGGGACCAAGAGACCCAGTACTTC. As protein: CASSFRDQETQYF.

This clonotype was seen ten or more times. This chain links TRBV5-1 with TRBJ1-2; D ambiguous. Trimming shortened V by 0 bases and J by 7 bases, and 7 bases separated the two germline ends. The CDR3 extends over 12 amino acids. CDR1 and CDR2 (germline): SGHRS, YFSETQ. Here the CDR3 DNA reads TGCGCCAGCAGCTTGGCCTTGGGTGGCTACACCTTC. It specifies CASSLALGGYTF.

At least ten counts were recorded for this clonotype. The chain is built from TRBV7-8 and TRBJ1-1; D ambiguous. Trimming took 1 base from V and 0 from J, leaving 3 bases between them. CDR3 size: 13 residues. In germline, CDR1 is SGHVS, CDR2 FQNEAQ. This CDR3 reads CASSLDVNTEAFF. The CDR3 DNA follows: TGTGCCAGCAGCTTAGATGTGAACACTGAAGCTTTCTTT. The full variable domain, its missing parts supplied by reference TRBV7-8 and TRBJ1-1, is GAGVSQSPRYKVAKRGQDVALRCDPISGHVSLFWYQQALGQGPEFLTYFQNEAQLDKSGLPSDRFFAERPEGSVSTLKIQRTQQEDSAVYLCASSLDVNTEAFFGQGTRLTVV.

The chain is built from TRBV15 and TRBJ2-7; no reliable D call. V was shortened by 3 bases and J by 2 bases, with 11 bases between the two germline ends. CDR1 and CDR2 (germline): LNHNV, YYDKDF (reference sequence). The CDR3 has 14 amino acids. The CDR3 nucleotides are TGTGCCACCAGCAGTCTTTCCAGCACCTACGAGCAGTACTTC. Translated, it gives CATSSLSSTYEQYF.

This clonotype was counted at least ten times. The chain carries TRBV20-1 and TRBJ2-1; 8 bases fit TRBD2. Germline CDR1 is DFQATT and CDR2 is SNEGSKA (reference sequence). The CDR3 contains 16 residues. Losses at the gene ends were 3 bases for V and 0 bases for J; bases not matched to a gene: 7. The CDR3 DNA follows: TGCAGTGCTAGCAGGCGGGAGGCGAGCTCCTACAATGAGCAGTTCTTC. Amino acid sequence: CSASRREASSYNEQFF.

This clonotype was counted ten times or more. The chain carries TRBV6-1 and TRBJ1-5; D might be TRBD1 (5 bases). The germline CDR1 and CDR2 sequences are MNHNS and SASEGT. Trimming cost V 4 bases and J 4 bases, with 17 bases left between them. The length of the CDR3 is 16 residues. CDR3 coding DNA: TGTGCCAGCAGTGTACAGGTGCAGGAAGGGAATCAGCCCCAGCATTTT. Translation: CASSVQVQEGNQPQHF.